This TCR beta chain was identified in a study of T cell changes during pregnancy in multiple sclerosis. Profiling relied on immunoSEQ multiplex PCR, and the TCRdb table lists in-frame clones only, not all of them. This table has around 66,000 clones, about nine tenths appearing once. Germline CDR1 and CDR2: SNHLY and FYNNEI. Trimming took 8 bases from V and 3 from J; bases not matched to a gene: 5. This CDR3 comprises 14 residues. Sequences were derived from peripheral blood, sampled in the third trimester of pregnancy. The sequence came from a female donor in good health, enrolled as a control in a pregnancy study. V gene TRBV2 combines with J gene TRBJ2-3; 10 nucleotides agree with TRBD2. The CDR3 here is CASAPGLATDTQYF. CDR3 in DNA: TGTGCCAGCGCACCGGGACTAGCGACAGATACGCAGTATTTT.